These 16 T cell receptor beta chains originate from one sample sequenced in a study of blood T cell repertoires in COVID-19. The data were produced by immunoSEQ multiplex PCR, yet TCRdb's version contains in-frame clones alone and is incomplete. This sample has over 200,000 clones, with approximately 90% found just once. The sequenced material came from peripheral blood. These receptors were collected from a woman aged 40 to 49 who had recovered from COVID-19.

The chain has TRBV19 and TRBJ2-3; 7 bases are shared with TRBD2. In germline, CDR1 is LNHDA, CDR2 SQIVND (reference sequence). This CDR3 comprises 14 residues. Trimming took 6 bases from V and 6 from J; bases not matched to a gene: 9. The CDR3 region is CASRPTAGGDTQYF. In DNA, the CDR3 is TGTGCCAGTAGGCCGACGGCCGGGGGGGATACGCAGTATTTT.

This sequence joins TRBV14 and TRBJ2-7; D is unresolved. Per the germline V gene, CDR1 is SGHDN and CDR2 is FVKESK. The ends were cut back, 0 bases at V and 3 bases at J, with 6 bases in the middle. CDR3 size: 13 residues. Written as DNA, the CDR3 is TGTGCCAGCAGCCAAGATCCCTTCTACGAGCAGTACTTC. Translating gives CASSQDPFYEQYF.

DNA for the CDR3: TGTGCCAGCAGTGAACGGGGACTAGCGGGAGCCCAGTTCTTC. It specifies CASSERGLAGAQFF. The chain links TRBV25-1 to TRBJ2-1, with 14 bases fitting TRBD2. Germline CDR1 and CDR2: MGHDK and SYGVNS. The CDR3 extends over 14 amino acids. J was trimmed by 13 bases and V by 2 bases; bases with no gene match: 4. Combining the CDR3 with reference TRBV25-1 and TRBJ2-1 gives the whole variable domain EADIYQTPRYLVIGTGKKITLECSQTMGHDKMYWYQQDPGMELHLIHYSYGVNSTEKGDLSSESTVSRIRTEHFPLTLESARPSHTSQYLCASSERGLAGAQFFGPGTRLTVL.

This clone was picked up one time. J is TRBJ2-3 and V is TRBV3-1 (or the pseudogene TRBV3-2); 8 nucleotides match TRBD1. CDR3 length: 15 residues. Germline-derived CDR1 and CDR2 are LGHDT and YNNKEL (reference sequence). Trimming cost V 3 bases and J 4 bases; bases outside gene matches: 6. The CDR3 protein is CASSQAGGAADTQYF. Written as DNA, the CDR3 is TGTGCCAGCAGCCAGGCAGGGGGCGCCGCAGATACGCAGTATTTT.

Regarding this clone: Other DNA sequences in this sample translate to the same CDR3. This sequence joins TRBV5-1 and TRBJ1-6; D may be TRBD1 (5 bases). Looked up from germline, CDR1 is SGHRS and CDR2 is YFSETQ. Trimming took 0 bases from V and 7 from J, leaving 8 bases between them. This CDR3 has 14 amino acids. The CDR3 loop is CASSLGQPNSPLHF. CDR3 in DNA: TGCGCCAGCAGCTTGGGACAGCCAAATTCACCCCTCCACTTT. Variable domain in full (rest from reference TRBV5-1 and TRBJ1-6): KAGVTQTPRYLIKTRGQQVTLSCSPISGHRSVSWYQQTPGQGLQFLFEYFSETQRNKGNFPGRFSGRQFSNSRSEMNVSTLELGDSALYLCASSLGQPNSPLHFGNGTRLTVT.

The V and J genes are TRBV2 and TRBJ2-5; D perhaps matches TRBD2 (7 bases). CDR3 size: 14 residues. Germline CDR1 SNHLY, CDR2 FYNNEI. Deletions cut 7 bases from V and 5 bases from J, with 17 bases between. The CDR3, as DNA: TGTGCCAGCAATTGGGGGGGCCCAGGGGAGACCCAGTACTTC. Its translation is CASNWGGPGETQYF.

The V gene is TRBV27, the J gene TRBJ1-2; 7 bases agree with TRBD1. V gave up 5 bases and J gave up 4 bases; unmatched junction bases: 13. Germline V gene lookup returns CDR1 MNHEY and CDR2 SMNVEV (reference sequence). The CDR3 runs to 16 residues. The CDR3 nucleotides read TGTGCCAGCAGTCCCCGGGAGGGGGCAATGGTCTATGGCTACACCTTC. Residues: CASSPREGAMVYGYTF.

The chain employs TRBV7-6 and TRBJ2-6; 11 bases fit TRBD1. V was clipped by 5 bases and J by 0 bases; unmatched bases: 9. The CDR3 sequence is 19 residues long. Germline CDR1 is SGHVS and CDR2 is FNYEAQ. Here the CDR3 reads CASSPPDRGLYSGANVLTF. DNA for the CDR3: TGTGCCAGCAGCCCCCCGGACAGGGGGCTTTACTCTGGGGCCAACGTCCTGACTTTC.

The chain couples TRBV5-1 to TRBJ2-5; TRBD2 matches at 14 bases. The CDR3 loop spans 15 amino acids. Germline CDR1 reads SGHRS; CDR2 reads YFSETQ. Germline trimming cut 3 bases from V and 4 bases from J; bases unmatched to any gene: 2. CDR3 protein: CASSSGTSGRETQYF. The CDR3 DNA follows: TGCGCCAGCAGCTCGGGGACTAGCGGGAGAGAGACCCAGTACTTC.

CDR3 residues: CASSVDFDGNYGYTF. In nucleotides, the CDR3 is TGTGCCAGCAGCGTAGACTTTGACGGGAACTATGGCTACACCTTC. The rearrangement links TRBV9 to TRBJ1-2, with no clear D. The germline CDR1 and CDR2 sequences are SGDLS and YYNGEE. The CDR3 length is 15 residues. Trimming removed 0 bases at V and 2 bases at J, with 11 bases between.

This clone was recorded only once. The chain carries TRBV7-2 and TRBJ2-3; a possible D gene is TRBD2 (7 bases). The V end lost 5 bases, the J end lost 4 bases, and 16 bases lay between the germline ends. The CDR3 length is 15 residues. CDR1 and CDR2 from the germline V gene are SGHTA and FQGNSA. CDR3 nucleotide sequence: TGTGCCAGCAGCCCCACCGGGGGGCCGGCAGATACGCAGTATTTT. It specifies CASSPTGGPADTQYF.

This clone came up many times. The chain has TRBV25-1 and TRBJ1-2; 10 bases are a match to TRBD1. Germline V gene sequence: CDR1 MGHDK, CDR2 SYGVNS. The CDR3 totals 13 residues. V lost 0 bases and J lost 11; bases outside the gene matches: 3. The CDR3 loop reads CASSEYWTGGYTF. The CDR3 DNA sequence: TGTGCCAGCAGTGAATATTGGACAGGGGGTTACACCTTC.

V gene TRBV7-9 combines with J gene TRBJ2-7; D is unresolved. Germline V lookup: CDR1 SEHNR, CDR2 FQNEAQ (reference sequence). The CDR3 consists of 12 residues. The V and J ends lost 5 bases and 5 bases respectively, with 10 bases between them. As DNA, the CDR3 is TGTGCCAGCAGCCCCCCCGTAGACGAGCAGTACTTC. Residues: CASSPPVDEQYF.

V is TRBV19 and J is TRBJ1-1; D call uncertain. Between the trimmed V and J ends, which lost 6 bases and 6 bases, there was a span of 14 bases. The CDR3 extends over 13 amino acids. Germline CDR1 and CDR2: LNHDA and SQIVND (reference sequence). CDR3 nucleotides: TGTGCCAGTAGCCCCGGGAGCCCCGCTGAAGCTTTCTTT. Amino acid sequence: CASSPGSPAEAFF.

CDR3 amino acids: CAWNGGRRQPQHF. The CDR3 DNA follows: TGTGCCTGGAATGGGGGGAGGCGACAGCCCCAGCATTTT. V is TRBV30 and J is TRBJ1-5; TRBD1 might be the D (5 bases). Trimming cost V 4 bases and J 7 bases, with 14 bases left between them. In germline, CDR1 is GTSNPN, CDR2 SVGIG (reference sequence). The CDR3 consists of 13 residues.

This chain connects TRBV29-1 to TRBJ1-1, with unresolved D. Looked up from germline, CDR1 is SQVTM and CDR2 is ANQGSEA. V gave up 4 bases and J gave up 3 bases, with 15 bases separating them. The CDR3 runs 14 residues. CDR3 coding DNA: TGCAGCGTTGGGCTCCTTCTACGGGACACTGAAGCTTTCTTT. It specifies CSVGLLLRDTEAFF.